The rows below give T cell receptor beta chains drawn from one sample of a study of regulatory T cells in long-lasting Graves disease. TCRdb called the multiplex PCR reads again in MiXCR, with one record for every CDR3 protein. Here the sample spans roughly 500,000 distinct CDR3 sequences, around 20% being singletons. The source material was peripheral blood mononuclear cells (PBMCs), sampled when the disease was refractory, from a patient treated with antithyroid drugs. The origin of the receptors is a female donor with Graves disease. Both conserved end residues are part of each CDR3. The order of the fields is clone size, J gene, V gene, CDR3 length, D gene, CDR3 DNA, CDR3 protein. The D gene is left open where the match is weak. A row's size may be missing; if present it is once, few, many or a size class.

clone_size: many; j_call: TRBJ1-5; v_call: TRBV7-2; cdr3_length: 13; d_call: NA; cdr3_nt: TGTGCCAGCAGTCTCAGCACGCTCCAGCCCCAGCATTTT; cdr3_aa: CASSLSTLQPQHF
clone_size: NA; j_call: TRBJ2-1; v_call: TRBV28; cdr3_length: 14; d_call: NA; cdr3_nt: TGTGCCAGCAGTTCGGGACGGAGATACAATGAGCAGTTCTTC; cdr3_aa: CASSSGRRYNEQFF
clone_size: NA; j_call: TRBJ2-6; v_call: TRBV12-3/TRBV12-4; cdr3_length: 16; d_call: NA; cdr3_nt: TGTACCAGCAGTTTCAAGGCGTGGGAGGGGGCCAACGTCCTGACTTTC; cdr3_aa: CTSSFKAWEGANVLTF
clone_size: many; j_call: TRBJ1-1; v_call: TRBV28; cdr3_length: 15; d_call: TRBD1; cdr3_nt: TGTGCCAGCTCCGACCCCAGGGGGATTAACACTGAAGCTTTCTTT; cdr3_aa: CASSDPRGINTEAFF
clone_size: NA; j_call: TRBJ2-1; v_call: TRBV19; cdr3_length: 14; d_call: TRBD2; cdr3_nt: TGTGCCAGTAGTAATAGCGGGAGATCCAATGAGCAGTTCTTC; cdr3_aa: CASSNSGRSNEQFF
clone_size: few; j_call: TRBJ2-2; v_call: TRBV3-1; cdr3_length: 15; d_call: NA; cdr3_nt: TGTGCCAGCAGCCAAGTTTATGGAACGTCCGGGGAGCTGTTTTTT; cdr3_aa: CASSQVYGTSGELFF
clone_size: NA; j_call: TRBJ1-5; v_call: TRBV6-5; cdr3_length: 14; d_call: NA; cdr3_nt: TGTGCCAGCAGTTACAAGGGATCGGGTCAGCCCCAGCATTTT; cdr3_aa: CASSYKGSGQPQHF
clone_size: NA; j_call: TRBJ2-5; v_call: TRBV5-6; cdr3_length: 16; d_call: TRBD1; cdr3_nt: TGTGCCAGCAGGAAGCCGGGACAGGGAGTGAAAGAGACCCAGTACTTC; cdr3_aa: CASRKPGQGVKETQYF
clone_size: many; j_call: TRBJ2-2; v_call: TRBV2; cdr3_length: 13; d_call: NA; cdr3_nt: TGTGCCAGCAGGGGCGCGAACACCGGGGAGCTGTTTTTT; cdr3_aa: CASRGANTGELFF
clone_size: many; j_call: TRBJ1-1; v_call: TRBV28; cdr3_length: 14; d_call: NA; cdr3_nt: TGTGCCAGCACCCTTCAGGGGACGGACACTGAAGCTTTCTTT; cdr3_aa: CASTLQGTDTEAFF
clone_size: few; j_call: TRBJ2-7; v_call: TRBV29-1; cdr3_length: 13; d_call: NA; cdr3_nt: TGCAGCGTTGAAGAAGGAAGGGAGTACGAGCAGTACTTC; cdr3_aa: CSVEEGREYEQYF
clone_size: NA; j_call: TRBJ2-7; v_call: TRBV5-1; cdr3_length: 15; d_call: NA; cdr3_nt: TGCGCCAGCAGCTTGAGTTTGGGGCAGGGCTACGAGCAGTACTTC; cdr3_aa: CASSLSLGQGYEQYF
clone_size: NA; j_call: TRBJ2-2; v_call: TRBV6-2/TRBV6-3; cdr3_length: 14; d_call: NA; cdr3_nt: TGTGCCAGCAGCCCGCAGGGGTTCAACGGGGAGCTGTTTTTT; cdr3_aa: CASSPQGFNGELFF